Presented here are 28 T cell receptor beta chains from one specimen sequenced in a study of cytomegalovirus exposure and HLA in healthy donors. With 60 Vbeta and 13 Jbeta primers, the PCR was carried out. Profiling relied on immunoSEQ multiplex PCR, and the TCRdb table lists in-frame clones only, not all of them. This sample has under 150,000 clones; about 84% occur once, and the top ten carry roughly 1.1%. The sample taken for sequencing was PBMCs. These receptors all stem from a boy aged 10-17 years in good health and CMV-seronegative.

J is TRBJ2-2 and V is TRBV19; 12 nucleotides line up with TRBD2. The germline V gene encodes CDR1 LNHDA and CDR2 SQIVND (reference sequence). This CDR3 spans 17 amino acids. The V and J ends lost 3 bases and 7 bases, in that order; junction bases with no gene match: 9. The CDR3 loop is CASSIGLAGGPVGELFF. CDR3 DNA sequence: TGTGCCAGTAGTATTGGTCTAGCGGGAGGGCCGGTCGGGGAGCTGTTTTTT.

Here the CDR3 reads CASSFPTGREQYF. As DNA, the CDR3 is TGCGCCAGCAGCTTCCCGACAGGGAGGGAGCAGTACTTC. The gene calls are TRBV5-1 and TRBJ2-7; the D gene is possibly TRBD1 (7 bases). Between the trimmed V and J ends, which lost 2 bases and 7 bases, there was a span of 13 bases. The CDR3 length is 13 residues. The germline V gene encodes CDR1 SGHRS and CDR2 YFSETQ.

CDR3 DNA: TGTGCCAGTAGTCTGACTTTCACCGGGGAGCTGTTTTTT. Residues: CASSLTFTGELFF. The chain is built from TRBV19 and TRBJ2-2; D remains unclear. Germline lookup yields CDR1 LNHDA and CDR2 SQIVND (reference sequence). Trimming left V 5 bases short and J 4 bases short, with 8 bases between. This CDR3 comprises 13 residues.

This clone was found a few times. The chain joins TRBV29-1 to TRBJ2-1; D call uncertain. The CDR3 contains 12 residues. Germline V gene data show CDR1 as SQVTM and CDR2 as ANQGSEA. Trimming left V 7 bases short and J 5 bases short, with 12 bases between. The CDR3 sequence is CSGDRVDNEQFF. CDR3 in DNA: TGCAGCGGTGATCGGGTGGACAATGAGCAGTTCTTC.

The chain recombines TRBV6-5 with TRBJ1-6; 9 bases are a match to TRBD1. The germline V gene encodes CDR1 MNHEY and CDR2 SVGAGI. The ends lost 5 bases at V and 14 bases at J; junction bases unmatched: 13. The CDR3 consists of 15 residues. The CDR3 loop reads CASSPRDRAENTLHF. The CDR3 coding sequence is TGTGCCAGCAGTCCCCGGGACAGGGCAGAAAATACCCTCCACTTT.

CDR3 protein: CASSMDSYSNQPQHF. For the CDR3, the DNA is TGTGCCAGTAGTATGGACAGTTATAGCAATCAGCCCCAGCATTTT. This chain joins TRBV19 and TRBJ1-5; tentatively, D is TRBD1 (6 bases). The length of the CDR3 is 15 residues. The V end lost 3 bases, the J end lost 0 bases, and 9 bases lay between the germline ends. Germline-derived CDR1 and CDR2 are LNHDA and SQIVND (reference sequence).

The rearrangement uses TRBV7-2 and TRBJ2-1; a weak D match, TRBD2 (6 bases). The germline V gene has CDR1 SGHTA and CDR2 FQGNSA. There are 15 residues in the CDR3. Trimming took off 7 bases at V and 8 bases at J, with 21 bases between the two ends. The CDR3 coding sequence is TGTGCCAGCACCCCGGGGTCCTCGGCGGGGTATGAGCAGTTCTTC. Protein sequence: CASTPGSSAGYEQFF.

This clone was seen a single time. The chain uses TRBV30 and TRBJ2-1; 12 bases match TRBD2. The junction had 6 bases not matched to a gene; V was cut back by 3 bases and J by 6 bases. The CDR3 is 15 amino acids. The germline gives CDR1 GTSNPN, CDR2 SVGIG (reference sequence). The CDR3 here is CAWSRLAGDGNEQFF. DNA for the CDR3: TGTGCCTGGAGCAGACTAGCGGGAGACGGCAATGAGCAGTTCTTC.

The J gene is TRBJ2-7, the V gene TRBV25-1, with D maybe TRBD2 (5 bases). Germline CDR1 reads MGHDK; CDR2 reads SYGVNS. This CDR3 has 15 residues. Trimming took off 4 bases at V and 3 bases at J, with 16 bases between the two ends. CDR3 protein: CASSGPLRGFYEQYF. The DNA for the CDR3 is TGTGCCAGCAGTGGCCCATTGAGAGGGTTCTACGAGCAGTACTTC.

The rearrangement uses TRBV7-9 and TRBJ2-1; no reliable D call. CDR1 SEHNR and CDR2 FQNEAQ come from the germline V gene (reference sequence). The CDR3 has 12 amino acids. V shed 5 bases and J shed 9 bases, with 11 bases lying between them. The CDR3 nucleotides are TGTGCCAGCAGCCACTCTGGTACTGAGCAGTTCTTC. The encoded protein is CASSHSGTEQFF. The variable domain in full, with the rest retrieved from reference TRBV7-9 and TRBJ2-1, is DTGVSQNPRHKITKRGQNVTFRCDPISEHNRLYWYRQTLGQGPEFLTYFQNEAQLEKSRLLSDRFSAERPKGSFSTLEIQRTEQGDSAMYLCASSHSGTEQFFGPGTRLTVL.

This clone occurred a few times. As DNA, the CDR3 is TGTGCCAGCAGTTCCCCACCCCCGACAGATAACTATGGCTACACCTTC. Its translation is CASSSPPPTDNYGYTF. V gene TRBV6-6 combines with J gene TRBJ1-2; TRBD1 might be the D (5 bases). The germline gives CDR1 MNHNY, CDR2 SVGAGI (reference sequence). Trimming took off 4 bases at V and 1 base at J, with 16 bases between the two ends. The CDR3 has 16 residues.

V and J are TRBV6-5 and TRBJ2-5; no firm D call. The CDR3 runs to 11 residues. Trimming removed 6 bases from V and 5 bases from J, with 7 bases in between. In germline, CDR1 is MNHEY, CDR2 SVGAGI. The CDR3 region is CASSRSETQYF. As DNA, the CDR3 is TGTGCCAGCAGCCGTTCGGAGACCCAGTACTTC.

The CDR3 sequence is CAWSRDNGNTIYF. The DNA of the CDR3 is TGTGCCTGGAGCCGGGACAATGGAAACACCATATATTTT. V usage is TRBV30 and J usage is TRBJ1-3; TRBD1 is a possible D gene (6 bases). Germline loops: CDR1 GTSNPN, CDR2 SVGIG (reference sequence). V was cut by 3 bases and J by 3 bases, with 9 bases left in between. This CDR3 is built from 13 residues.

This clone was recorded once. V usage is TRBV4-3 and J usage is TRBJ2-1; 10 bases map to TRBD2. The CDR3 length is 16 residues. After removal of 4 bases from V and 3 bases from J, the junction contained 6 bases not matched to a gene. Per germline, CDR1 LGHNA and CDR2 YSLEER. For the CDR3, the DNA is TGCGCCAGCAGCCTCGAGAGCGGGAGGGTCTACAATGAGCAGTTCTTC. It translates to CASSLESGRVYNEQFF.

This clone has just a few counts. The V call is TRBV6-1, the J call TRBJ2-7, with 9 bases fitting TRBD2. After removal of 5 bases from V and 2 bases from J, the junction contained 7 bases not matched to a gene. The CDR3 is made up of 15 amino acids. Germline assignment: CDR1 MNHNS and CDR2 SASEGT. The CDR3 region is CASSTRRGGTYEQYF. The CDR3 region has the DNA TGTGCCAGCAGTACCAGGCGGGGGGGCACCTACGAGCAGTACTTC.

The chain is built from TRBV7-2 and TRBJ2-3, with D possibly being TRBD2 (6 bases). The length of the CDR3 is 14 residues. Germline assignment: CDR1 SGHTA and CDR2 FQGNSA. V was pared by 8 bases and J by 6 bases, with 18 bases between. The CDR3 DNA follows: TGTGCCAGCCCCGGGAGTAGGGGTAGGGATACGCAGTATTTT. Translating it yields CASPGSRGRDTQYF.

V usage is TRBV9 and J usage is TRBJ2-7; 14 bases fit TRBD2. CDR3 length: 16 amino acids. Germline V gene sequence: CDR1 SGDLS, CDR2 YYNGEE. V shed 4 bases, J shed 3 bases, and the junction held 6 bases outside the gene matches. CDR3 sequence (DNA): TGTGCCAGCAGCCCCGGACTAGCGGGGGGATTCTACGAGCAGTACTTC. Its translation: CASSPGLAGGFYEQYF.

J is TRBJ2-6 and V is TRBV6-1; the match to TRBD1 covers 10 bases. The V and J ends lost 10 bases and 4 bases, in that order; junction bases with no gene match: 7. The germline gives CDR1 MNHNS, CDR2 SASEGT. The CDR3 contains 15 residues. Here the CDR3 DNA reads TGTGCCACAAAAAGGGACAGGGGAGGGGCCAACGTCCTGACTTTC. This gives the protein CATKRDRGGANVLTF.

V usage is TRBV7-8 and J usage is TRBJ2-1; 15 bases map to TRBD2. Germline CDR1 reads SGHVS; CDR2 reads FQNEAQ. This CDR3 has 15 residues. The ends lost 5 bases at V and 7 bases at J; junction bases unmatched: 3. The CDR3 nucleotides are TGTGCCAGCAGCCCGGGGACTAGCGGGGGGAATGAGCAGTTCTTC. This codes for CASSPGTSGGNEQFF.

The chain has TRBV7-2 and TRBJ2-7, with D possibly matching TRBD1 (5 bases). CDR1 and CDR2 from the germline V gene are SGHTA and FQGNSA. The CDR3 is 14 amino acids. V was clipped by 7 bases and J by 0 bases, with 13 bases between them. The CDR3 DNA is TGTGCCAGCACCAGGGCCCCCGACTCCTACGAGCAGTACTTC. Amino acids: CASTRAPDSYEQYF.

The genes are TRBV5-4 and TRBJ2-3; maybe TRBD1 (5 bases). The CDR3 covers 14 residues. Germline V gene lookup returns CDR1 SGHNT and CDR2 YYREEE (reference sequence). V lost 0 bases and J lost 5, with 10 bases in between. The chain's CDR3 is CASSLVGQGDTQYF. DNA for the CDR3: TGTGCCAGCAGCTTGGTCGGGCAGGGAGATACGCAGTATTTT.

The V gene is TRBV15, the J gene TRBJ1-4; 12 nucleotides match TRBD1. V lost 5 bases to trimming and J lost 5 bases; unmatched junction nucleotides: 3. CDR1 and CDR2 from the germline V gene are LNHNV and YYDKDF (reference sequence). The CDR3 sequence is 15 residues long. The CDR3 nucleotides read TGTGCCACCAGCCGGGACAGGGGGCACAATGAAAAACTGTTTTTT. This gives the protein CATSRDRGHNEKLFF.

The chain carries TRBV15 and TRBJ1-2; a possible D gene is TRBD1 (5 bases). The V end was cut by 5 bases, the J end by 3 bases, with 13 bases between. The V gene's germline CDR1 is LNHNV and CDR2 YYDKDF (reference sequence). This CDR3 region has 14 residues. The CDR3 region has the DNA TGTGCCACCAGCCCTCGTGTCAGGGACTATGGCTACACCTTC. Protein product: CATSPRVRDYGYTF.

The V gene is TRBV9, the J gene TRBJ2-7; no clear D. The CDR3 spans 15 residues. Per germline, CDR1 SGDLS and CDR2 YYNGEE. V was shortened by 2 bases and J by 2 bases, with 14 bases between the two germline ends. CDR3 amino acids: CASSVSQFEAYEQYF. In DNA, the CDR3 is TGTGCCAGCAGCGTGAGCCAGTTTGAGGCCTACGAGCAGTACTTC.

The chain recombines TRBV15 with TRBJ2-1; D call uncertain. The germline V gene has CDR1 LNHNV and CDR2 YYDKDF (reference sequence). This CDR3 has 11 amino acids. Trimming stripped 2 bases from V and 7 bases from J, with 3 bases between. The CDR3 region has the DNA TGTGCCACCAGCAGAATAAATGAGCAGTTCTTC. The encoded protein is CATSRINEQFF.

V and J are TRBV29-1 and TRBJ2-1, with TRBD2 matching over 7 bases. This CDR3 is built from 12 residues. Germline V gene sequence: CDR1 SQVTM, CDR2 ANQGSEA. Unmatched junction bases numbered 8, after V lost 7 bases and J lost 8 bases. For the CDR3, the DNA is TGCAGCGCTCACCGGGAGGATGATGAGCAGTTCTTC. Protein product: CSAHREDDEQFF.

This rearrangement joins TRBV9 to TRBJ1-1; weak D call: TRBD1 (5 bases). Trimming left V 3 bases short and J 1 base short, with 7 bases between. The CDR3 covers 13 residues. Germline-derived CDR1 and CDR2 are SGDLS and YYNGEE. The DNA of the CDR3 is TGTGCCAGCAGCGCGCAGGGGAACACTGAAGCTTTCTTT. It specifies CASSAQGNTEAFF.

The chain carries TRBV5-8 and TRBJ1-5; 7 positions match TRBD1. The CDR3 has 17 amino acids. J lost 2 bases, V lost 4 bases, and 12 bases had no gene match. Looked up from germline, CDR1 is SGHTS and CDR2 is YDEGEE. CDR3 DNA sequence: TGTGCCAGCAGCCTCACCGGGGGACAGCCTGGCAATCAGCCCCAGCATTTT. Protein sequence: CASSLTGGQPGNQPQHF.